This section outlines one T cell receptor beta chain sequence together with its context. The data are from a study of CD8 T cells in Susac syndrome. Germline CDR1 is SGHKS and CDR2 is YYEKEE (reference sequence). CDR3 size: 16 residues. Trimming left V 5 bases short and J 1 base short, with 15 bases between. About 0.45 to 1 ug RNA was reverse transcribed with random hexamers. TCRdb ran MiXCR on the immunoSEQ multiplex PCR reads and lists one entry per CDR3 protein. The sample records under 85,000 distinct CDR3 sequences, 80% to 95% being singletons. The T cells that were sequenced for TCR beta were CD8+ and CD4+ cells from blood.

Sequencing was carried out using CD8+ T cells from PBMCs. This sequence originates from a human donor with Susac syndrome. The chain joins TRBV5-5 to TRBJ2-2; D ambiguous. CDR3 nucleotide sequence: TGTGCCAGCAGTCCCCGCGGCAGCCTGAACACCGGGGAGCTGTTTTTT. Protein: CASSPRGSLNTGELFF.